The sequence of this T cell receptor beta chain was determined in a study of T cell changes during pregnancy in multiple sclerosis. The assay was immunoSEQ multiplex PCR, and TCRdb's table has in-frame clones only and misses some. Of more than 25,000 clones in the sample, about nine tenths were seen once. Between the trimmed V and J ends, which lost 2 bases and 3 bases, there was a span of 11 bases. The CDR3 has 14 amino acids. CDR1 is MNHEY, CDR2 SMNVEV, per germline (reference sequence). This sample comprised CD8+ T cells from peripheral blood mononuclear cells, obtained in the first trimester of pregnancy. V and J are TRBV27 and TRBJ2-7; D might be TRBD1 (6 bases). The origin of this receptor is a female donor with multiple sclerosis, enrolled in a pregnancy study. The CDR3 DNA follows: TGTGCCAGCAGTTTAGGTACAGGGATCTACGAGCAGTACTTC. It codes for CASSLGTGIYEQYF.